These 26 T cell receptor beta chains came from one sample sequenced in a study of CD8 T cells in Susac syndrome. With random hexamers, reverse transcription was performed on about 0.5 to 1 ug of RNA. One entry per CDR3 protein results from TCRdb running MiXCR on the immunoSEQ multiplex PCR reads. The sample lists around 140,000 distinct CDR3 sequences, 90% to 95% occurring once. The sequenced material came from CD4+ T cells from PBMCs. The source of these receptors is a human donor with multiple sclerosis.

The CDR3 reads CSASGRAGGELFF. CDR3 nucleotide sequence: TGCAGTGCTAGCGGGAGGGCCGGCGGGGAGCTGTTTTTT. The chain uses TRBV20-1 and TRBJ2-2, with 8 nucleotides matching TRBD2. This CDR3 has 13 amino acids. CDR1 is DFQATT, CDR2 SNEGSKA, per germline (reference sequence). V shed 3 bases and J 7 bases; nucleotides not matched to a gene: 4.

This chain joins TRBV25-1 and TRBJ2-5; the match to TRBD2 covers 11 bases. Trimming took 3 bases from V and 9 from J; bases not matched to a gene: 12. CDR1 is MGHDK and CDR2 is SYGVNS in the germline V gene. The CDR3 has 16 residues. CDR3 sequence: CASSDPTSGGSRAQYF. The CDR3 DNA is TGTGCCAGCAGTGATCCCACTAGCGGGGGTTCCAGGGCCCAGTACTTC.

The chain joins TRBV20-1 to TRBJ2-3, with no clear D. CDR1 and CDR2 (germline): DFQATT, SNEGSKA (reference sequence). The V end was cut by 5 bases, the J end by 8 bases, with 17 bases between. The CDR3 covers 13 residues. The CDR3 reads CSADLPSGVTQYF. The CDR3 DNA is TGCAGTGCTGACCTCCCGTCCGGCGTTACGCAGTATTTT.

The CDR3 sequence: CSAPTILDGALNTEAFF. The CDR3 DNA reads as TGCAGTGCGCCCACGATTCTGGACGGAGCTTTGAACACTGAAGCTTTCTTT. The chain couples TRBV20-1 to TRBJ1-1; D remains ambiguous. The CDR3 loop spans 17 amino acids. Per germline, CDR1 DFQATT and CDR2 SNEGSKA (reference sequence). V was clipped by 6 bases and J by 0 bases, with 23 bases between them.

The chain employs TRBV6-2 or TRBV6-3 and TRBJ2-5; unclear D gene. Trimming left V 2 bases short and J 5 bases short, with 3 bases between. The CDR3 has 11 residues. The germline CDR1 and CDR2 sequences are MNHEY and SVGEGT. The CDR3, as DNA: TGTGCCAGCAGTTACGGGGAGACCCAGTACTTC. Encoded protein: CASSYGETQYF.

The rearrangement links TRBV5-4 to TRBJ2-7; tentative D call: TRBD2 (6 bases). Germline values: CDR1 SGHNT, CDR2 YYREEE (reference sequence). With 4 bases removed from V and 5 bases from J, the gap between germline ends came to 13 bases. This CDR3 has 13 amino acids. CDR3 loop: CASSAAGSHEQYF. CDR3 nucleotide sequence: TGTGCCAGCAGCGCGGCGGGGTCCCACGAGCAGTACTTC.

This rearrangement joins TRBV9 to TRBJ1-6; D not certain. CDR1 and CDR2 (germline): SGDLS, YYNGEE. This CDR3 contains 13 residues. Trimming removed 3 bases at V and 7 bases at J, with 8 bases between. The CDR3 sequence is CASSGGKNSPLHF. CDR3 nucleotides: TGTGCCAGCAGCGGAGGGAAAAATTCACCCCTCCACTTT.

This clonotype occurred once. The rearrangement uses TRBV2 and TRBJ1-4; D gene uncertain. The V gene's germline CDR1 is SNHLY and CDR2 FYNNEI. Trimming removed 6 bases from V and 2 bases from J, with 4 bases in between. There are 12 residues in the CDR3. The CDR3 bases are TGTGCCAGCAGAGGTACTAATGAAAAACTGTTTTTT. This sequence encodes CASRGTNEKLFF.

The chain is built from TRBV3-1 and TRBJ2-1, with 7 bases fitting TRBD2. Germline lookup yields CDR1 LGHDT and CDR2 YNNKEL (reference sequence). V shed 1 base and J 2 bases; nucleotides not matched to a gene: 8. This CDR3 is 17 amino acids long. As DNA, the CDR3 is TGTGCCAGCAGCCAAGGACCAACAACTAGCGCCTACAATGAGCAGTTCTTC. This sequence encodes CASSQGPTTSAYNEQFF.

The chain uses TRBV3-1 and TRBJ2-2; tentative D call: TRBD2 (6 bases). In germline, CDR1 is LGHDT, CDR2 YNNKEL (reference sequence). CDR3 size: 16 residues. V was shortened by 1 base and J by 5 bases, with 14 bases between the two germline ends. For the CDR3, the DNA is TGTGCCAGCAGCCAAGTTGGCGGTCGGGGGACCGGGGAGCTGTTTTTT. Protein: CASSQVGGRGTGELFF.

The V gene is TRBV20-1, the J gene TRBJ1-2; TRBD1 might be the D (6 bases). Germline lookup yields CDR1 DFQATT and CDR2 SNEGSKA (reference sequence). Trimming stripped 0 bases from V and 4 bases from J, with 12 bases between. This CDR3 is built from 14 residues. The CDR3 reads CSARDLEGGYGYTF. The CDR3, as DNA: TGCAGTGCTAGAGATCTCGAGGGGGGCTATGGCTACACCTTC.

The chain joins TRBV7-9 to TRBJ2-5; TRBD2 matches 9 bases. Germline CDR1 reads SEHNR; CDR2 reads FQNEAQ (reference sequence). This CDR3 region has 12 residues. The J segment lost 5 bases and the V segment lost 11 bases, leaving 6 bases of the junction unmatched. CDR3 coding DNA: TGTGCCGTTAGCGGGAGTGGTGAGACCCAGTACTTC. Protein sequence: CAVSGSGETQYF.

The chain is built from TRBV6-1 and TRBJ1-5; D perhaps matches TRBD1 (6 bases). V lost 8 bases and J 1 base, leaving 21 bases between the germline ends. This CDR3 spans 17 amino acids. CDR1 is MNHNS and CDR2 is SASEGT in the germline V gene. In DNA form, the CDR3 reads TGTGCCAGCCGACAGGTCGGGGGTGGATGGAGCAATCAGCCCCAGCATTTT. Amino acids: CASRQVGGGWSNQPQHF.

This chain uses TRBV3-1 with TRBJ1-6, with D uncertain. V lost 2 bases and J lost 0, with 8 bases in between. This CDR3 has 16 amino acids. Germline CDR1 reads LGHDT; CDR2 reads YNNKEL (reference sequence). In DNA, the CDR3 is TGTGCCAGCAGCCAATTACAGAGCTCCTATAATTCACCCCTCCACTTT. Residues: CASSQLQSSYNSPLHF.

The CDR3 protein is CSANRGIEAFF. The CDR3 DNA follows: TGCAGCGCCAACAGGGGAATTGAAGCTTTCTTT. The rearrangement joins TRBV29-1 to TRBJ1-1, with 7 positions matching TRBD1. There are 11 residues in the CDR3. Germline CDR1 reads SQVTM; CDR2 reads ANQGSEA. The trim removed 7 bases at V and 7 bases at J, leaving 6 bases unmatched.

The gene calls are TRBV18 and TRBJ1-1; D unresolved. Per germline, CDR1 KGHSH and CDR2 LQKENI. V dropped 6 bases and J dropped 2 bases, with 16 bases sitting between them. This CDR3 spans 15 amino acids. CDR3 residues: CASSPIQLSNTEAFF. As DNA, the CDR3 is TGTGCCAGCTCGCCGATACAGCTCTCCAACACTGAAGCTTTCTTT. Filled out from reference TRBV18 and TRBJ1-1, the complete variable domain reads NAGVMQNPRHLVRRRGQEARLRCSPMKGHSHVYWYRQLPEEGLKFMVYLQKENIIDESGMPKERFSAEFPKEGPSILRIQQVVRGDSAAYFCASSPIQLSNTEAFFGQGTRLTVV.

In nucleotides, the CDR3 is TGTGCCAGCAGAAAGGACACTCTCTATGGCTACACCTTC. Its translation is CASRKDTLYGYTF. The rearrangement links TRBV25-1 to TRBJ1-2; TRBD1 might be the D (5 bases). The CDR3 consists of 13 residues. Germline CDR1 is MGHDK and CDR2 is SYGVNS. The V and J ends lost 6 bases and 4 bases respectively, with 12 bases between them.

The J gene is TRBJ2-7, the V gene TRBV6-6; 8 bases line up with TRBD1. Looked up from germline, CDR1 is MNHNY and CDR2 is SVGAGI (reference sequence). Losses at the gene ends were 6 bases for V and 4 bases for J; bases not matched to a gene: 5. This CDR3 contains 13 residues. The CDR3 reads CASRDDRGYEQYF. In nucleotides, the CDR3 is TGTGCCAGCAGGGACGACAGGGGTTACGAGCAGTACTTC.

DNA for the CDR3: TGTGCCAGCAGCCAACCGACTAGCGGGATGAGCTCCTACAATGAGCAGTTCTTC. It encodes CASSQPTSGMSSYNEQFF. The chain recombines TRBV3-1 with TRBJ2-1, with 11 nucleotides matching TRBD2. V dropped 2 bases and J dropped 0; count of bases not matched to a gene: 6. Germline V CDR1 and CDR2: LGHDT, YNNKEL (reference sequence). CDR3 length equals 18 residues.

The gene calls are TRBV20-1 and TRBJ2-1, with 8 bases identical to TRBD2. The germline V gene has CDR1 DFQATT and CDR2 SNEGSKA (reference sequence). Trimming at V came to 3 bases and at J to 1 base, leaving 5 bases not matched to a gene. The CDR3 extends over 15 amino acids. The DNA of the CDR3 is TGCAGTGCTAGTCATAGCGGGGTATCCTACAATGAGCAGTTCTTC. It translates to CSASHSGVSYNEQFF.

The chain couples TRBV14 to TRBJ2-5; TRBD2 matches 9 bases. The CDR3 is made up of 15 amino acids. The germline CDR1 and CDR2 sequences are SGHDN and FVKESK. The V and J ends lost 3 bases and 1 base, in that order; junction bases with no gene match: 3. The DNA for the CDR3 is TGTGCCAGCAGCCATAAGGGACTAGCCCAAGAGACCCAGTACTTC. The encoded protein is CASSHKGLAQETQYF.

V and J are TRBV18 and TRBJ1-5, with 10 bases that match TRBD1. Trimming cost V 6 bases and J 6 bases; bases outside gene matches: 5. The CDR3 contains 14 residues. The germline gives CDR1 KGHSH, CDR2 LQKENI. CDR3 nucleotides: TGTGCCAGCTCTGGACAGGGGGGCTCTCAGCCCCAGCATTTT. Amino acids: CASSGQGGSQPQHF.

The V call is TRBV5-1, the J call TRBJ1-5, with D possibly matching TRBD1 (6 bases). Trimming pared 0 bases from V and 2 bases from J, leaving 15 bases between. This CDR3 is built from 17 residues. Germline values: CDR1 SGHRS, CDR2 YFSETQ. CDR3 protein: CASSLAPTSGGNQPQHF. The CDR3 DNA sequence: TGCGCCAGCAGCTTGGCCCCTACGTCAGGGGGCAATCAGCCCCAGCATTTT.

CDR3 nucleotides: TGTGCCAGCAGCTCTCGGCGTGGTGGAGGGCGGGAGACCCAGTACTTC. This encodes CASSSRRGGGRETQYF. The rearrangement joins TRBV7-9 to TRBJ2-5; D is perhaps TRBD2 (6 bases). Germline CDR1 and CDR2: SEHNR and FQNEAQ (reference sequence). This CDR3 has 16 residues. The ends were cut back, 4 bases at V and 5 bases at J, with 20 bases in the middle.

This clonotype appeared a single time. This chain links TRBV9 with TRBJ1-6; unclear D gene. Germline-derived CDR1 and CDR2 are SGDLS and YYNGEE. The CDR3 has 15 residues. V lost 0 bases to trimming and J lost 5 bases, with 9 bases between them. The CDR3 bases are TGTGCCAGCAGCGTAGAGGGCAGAGATAATTCACCCCTCCACTTT. Translated: CASSVEGRDNSPLHF.

The count of this clonotype is one. The chain employs TRBV12-3 or TRBV12-4 and TRBJ1-2, with 8 bases fitting TRBD1. This CDR3 comprises 16 residues. V shed 5 bases, J shed 1 base, and the junction held 9 bases outside the gene matches. As DNA, the CDR3 is TGTGCCAGCAGTCCCCTGACAGGGGTGGATAACTATGGCTACACCTTC. As protein: CASSPLTGVDNYGYTF.